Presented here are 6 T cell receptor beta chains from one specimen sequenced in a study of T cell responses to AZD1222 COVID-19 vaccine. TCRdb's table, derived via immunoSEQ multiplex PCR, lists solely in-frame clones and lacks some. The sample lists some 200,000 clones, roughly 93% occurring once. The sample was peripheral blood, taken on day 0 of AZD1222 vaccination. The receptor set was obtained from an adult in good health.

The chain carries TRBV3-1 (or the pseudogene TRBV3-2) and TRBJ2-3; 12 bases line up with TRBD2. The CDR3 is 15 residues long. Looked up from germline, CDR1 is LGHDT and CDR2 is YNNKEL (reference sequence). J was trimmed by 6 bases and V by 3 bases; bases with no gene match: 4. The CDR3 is CASSHRLAGVDTQYF. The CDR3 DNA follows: TGTGCCAGCAGCCATCGACTAGCGGGAGTTGATACGCAGTATTTT.

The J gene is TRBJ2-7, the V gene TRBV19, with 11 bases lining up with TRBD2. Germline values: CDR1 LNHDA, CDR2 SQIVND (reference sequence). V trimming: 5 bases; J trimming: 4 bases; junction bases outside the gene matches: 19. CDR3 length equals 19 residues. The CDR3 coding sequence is TGTGCCAGTAGTTCCAAAAGCCTAGCGGGAGGTCTCAGGCATTACGAGCAGTACTTC. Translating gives CASSSKSLAGGLRHYEQYF.

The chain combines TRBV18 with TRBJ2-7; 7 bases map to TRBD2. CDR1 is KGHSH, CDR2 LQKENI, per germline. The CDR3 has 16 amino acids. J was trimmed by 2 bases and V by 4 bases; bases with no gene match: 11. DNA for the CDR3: TGTGCCAGCTCACTACCCCGGGGGGAGACCGCCTACGAGCAGTACTTC. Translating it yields CASSLPRGETAYEQYF. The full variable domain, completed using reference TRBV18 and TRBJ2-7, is NAGVMQNPRHLVRRRGQEARLRCSPMKGHSHVYWYRQLPEEGLKFMVYLQKENIIDESGMPKERFSAEFPKEGPSILRIQQVVRGDSAAYFCASSLPRGETAYEQYFGPGTRLTVT.

CDR3 loop: CASSQAGGISGSYNEQFF. CDR3 in DNA: TGTGCCAGCAGTCAAGCGGGAGGCATATCGGGTTCCTACAATGAGCAGTTCTTC. V gene TRBV28 combines with J gene TRBJ2-1, with 9 positions matching TRBD2. The CDR3 spans 18 residues. V lost 5 bases and J lost 1; bases outside the gene matches: 12. The germline V gene encodes CDR1 MDHEN and CDR2 SYDVKM.

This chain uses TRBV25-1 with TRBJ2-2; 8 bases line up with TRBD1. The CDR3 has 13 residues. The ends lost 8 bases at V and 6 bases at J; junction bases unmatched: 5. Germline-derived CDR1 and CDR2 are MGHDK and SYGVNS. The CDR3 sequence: CASRRTGPGELFF. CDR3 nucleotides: TGTGCCAGCCGCCGGACAGGGCCCGGGGAGCTGTTTTTT.

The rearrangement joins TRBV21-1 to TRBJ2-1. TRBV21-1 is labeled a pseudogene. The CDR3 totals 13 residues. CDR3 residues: CASSKWDYNEQFF. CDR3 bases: TGTGCCAGCAGCAAGTGGGATTACAATGAGCAGTTCTTC.